These 28 T cell receptor beta chains were sequenced from one sample in a study of T cells in Graves' hyperthyroidism and ophthalmopathy (dated by TCRdb to the late 2010s). The library was produced with multiplex PCR. TCRdb lists the instrument as Illumina HiSeq 2000. TCR beta CDR3 regions were amplified from RNA transcripts. A first-round RT-PCR of the TCR CDR3 used the HTBI primer set with the Qiagen OneStep RT-PCR kit. TCRdb itself trimmed the public reads at Q25 with fastp, ran MiXCR and retained productive beta chains. Identical CDR3 protein sequences are pooled into one entry, listed with their most common genes and DNA. The sample records some 400,000 distinct CDR3 sequences, 15% to 20% of which are singletons. Of the sample, around 4% falls within the top ten clones. The sequenced sample was blood. All receptors derive from a woman aged 18-30 years with Graves' hyperthyroidism.

The chain combines TRBV11-1 with TRBJ1-2, with D hard to call. Trimming removed 5 bases at V and 13 bases at J, with 8 bases between. The CDR3 is 9 residues long. The germline gives CDR1 SGHAT, CDR2 FQDESV (reference sequence). The CDR3 nucleotides are TGTGCCAGCAGCGAAAAGCCCACCTTC. Protein product: CASSEKPTF.

Remarks on this clonotype: The junction and the germline gene differ at one end; a read error may be behind it. The gene calls are TRBV28 and TRBJ2-2, with D perhaps TRBD2 (5 bases). CDR1 is MDHEN and CDR2 is SYDVKM in the germline V gene. CDR3 length: 13 amino acids. In DNA, the CDR3 is TGTGCCAGCAGTTGGGTCGGCACCGGGGATCTGTTTTTT. Translation: CASSWVGTGDLFF.

The table lists this clonotype with a count of one. The chain joins TRBV6-1 to TRBJ1-6, with D perhaps matching TRBD1 (6 bases). Germline V gene sequence: CDR1 MNHNS, CDR2 SASEGT. The V and J ends lost 6 bases and 10 bases respectively, with 19 bases between them. This CDR3 spans 15 amino acids. The chain's CDR3 is CASSLTGQGKSPLHF. The CDR3 region has the DNA TGTGCCAGCAGCTTGACGGGCCAGGGGAAGTCACCCCTCCACTTT.

This clonotype occurred a few times. The chain uses TRBV6-2 or TRBV6-3 and TRBJ1-6; tentative D call: TRBD1 (5 bases). The V end was cut by 5 bases, the J end by 0 bases, with 26 bases between. The CDR3 is 21 residues long. Per the germline V gene, CDR1 is MNHEY and CDR2 is SVGEGT. CDR3 DNA sequence: TGTGCCAGCAGTAACACTCTTCGAGACAGAACCAAAAGCTCCTATAATTCACCCCTCCACTTT. It is translated as CASSNTLRDRTKSSYNSPLHF.

This clonotype has a count of ten or more. The chain carries TRBV20-1 and TRBJ1-5; possible D gene TRBD1, 6 bases. The V end was cut by 0 bases, the J end by 4 bases, with 13 bases between. This CDR3 contains 15 residues. Per germline, CDR1 DFQATT and CDR2 SNEGSKA (reference sequence). As DNA, the CDR3 is TGCAGTGCTAGAGATGGGGGGGCGGATAATCAGCCCCAGCATTTT. Protein sequence: CSARDGGADNQPQHF.

This clonotype was seen ten or more times. V usage is TRBV7-9 and J usage is TRBJ1-2; 7 bases are a match to TRBD1. Germline CDR1 reads SEHNR; CDR2 reads FQNEAQ (reference sequence). V dropped 2 bases and J dropped 7; count of bases not matched to a gene: 4. The CDR3 spans 13 residues. CDR3 loop: CASSLLTGLGYTF. CDR3 DNA: TGTGCCAGCAGCTTATTGACAGGGCTTGGCTACACCTTC.

This clonotype was seen repeatedly, ten times or more. The J gene is TRBJ1-5, the V gene TRBV6-1; D might be TRBD1 (5 bases). The CDR3 has 14 residues. Per germline, CDR1 MNHNS and CDR2 SASEGT. V was pared by 10 bases and J by 1 base, with 14 bases between. CDR3 protein: CATRGGVSNQPQHF. Written as DNA, the CDR3 is TGTGCCACCCGGGGGGGGGTGAGCAATCAGCCCCAGCATTTT.

The table lists this clonotype with many counts. The rearrangement uses TRBV20-1 and TRBJ2-7; D tentatively fits TRBD1 or TRBD2 (5 bases each). Trimming removed 6 bases at V and 0 bases at J, with 15 bases between. The CDR3 is 14 amino acids. Per the germline V gene, CDR1 is DFQATT and CDR2 is SNEGSKA (reference sequence). This chain's CDR3 is CSAEGRVDSYEQYF. CDR3 in DNA: TGCAGTGCCGAGGGCAGGGTTGACTCCTACGAGCAGTACTTC.

The V gene is TRBV28, the J gene TRBJ2-7, with 9 bases fitting TRBD1. J gave up 5 bases and V 5 bases, and 10 bases lay outside the gene matches. Germline V gene sequence: CDR1 MDHEN, CDR2 SYDVKM. This CDR3 has 15 residues. CDR3 sequence reads: CASSDPRTGEDEQYF. CDR3 coding DNA: TGTGCCAGCAGTGATCCTCGGACAGGGGAGGACGAGCAGTACTTC.

DNA for the CDR3: TGCAGTGCACCCGACCCCGGATCTCAAGAGACCCAGTACTTC. Protein product: CSAPDPGSQETQYF. V and J are TRBV20-1 and TRBJ2-5, with unresolved D. V lost 6 bases and J 2 bases, leaving 16 bases between the germline ends. This CDR3 is 14 amino acids long. CDR1 is DFQATT and CDR2 is SNEGSKA in the germline V gene (reference sequence).

V gene TRBV28 combines with J gene TRBJ2-7; weak D call: TRBD1 (5 bases). The CDR3 covers 16 residues. The V end lost 6 bases, the J end lost 6 bases, and 24 bases lay between the germline ends. Germline V gene lookup returns CDR1 MDHEN and CDR2 SYDVKM. The CDR3 sequence: CASSRRLGAGISEQYF. For the CDR3, the DNA is TGTGCCAGCAGCCGGCGGTTAGGGGCAGGTATATCCGAGCAGTACTTC.

This clonotype was observed a few times. The chain combines TRBV20-1 with TRBJ2-3; 8 bases align to TRBD2. CDR1 is DFQATT and CDR2 is SNEGSKA in the germline V gene (reference sequence). V trimming: 3 bases; J trimming: 6 bases; junction bases outside the gene matches: 5. This CDR3 is 13 amino acids long. Here the CDR3 reads CSASGGAWDTQYF. DNA of the CDR3: TGCAGTGCTAGCGGGGGGGCATGGGATACGCAGTATTTT.

V and J are TRBV28 and TRBJ1-2; possible D gene TRBD1, 5 bases. CDR3 length: 14 amino acids. Germline CDR1 MDHEN, CDR2 SYDVKM. The germline V and J ends were trimmed by 2 bases and 8 bases, with 15 bases remaining between them. CDR3 nucleotide sequence: TGTGCCAGCAGTTTACAGGGAACGTTAGGAGGCTACACCTTC. Protein sequence: CASSLQGTLGGYTF.

This clonotype came up many times. The chain carries TRBV20-1 and TRBJ1-1; D is perhaps TRBD1 (6 bases). V dropped 8 bases and J dropped 1 base, with 20 bases sitting between them. From germline, CDR1 is DFQATT and CDR2 SNEGSKA (reference sequence). The CDR3 is 15 amino acids. The CDR3 sequence is CSTEAPQGWNTEAFF. CDR3 sequence (DNA): TGCAGTACTGAAGCGCCACAGGGATGGAACACTGAAGCTTTCTTT.

This clonotype was detected once. The chain joins TRBV20-1 to TRBJ1-6; weak D call: TRBD1 (5 bases). There are 11 residues in the CDR3. Germline V CDR1 and CDR2: DFQATT, SNEGSKA (reference sequence). V was pared by 6 bases and J by 12 bases, with 12 bases between. In DNA form, the CDR3 reads TGCAGTGCCCTAGGGGAGGAACCCCTCCACTTT. It codes for CSALGEEPLHF.

This clonotype was recorded many times. The chain has TRBV12-3 or TRBV12-4 and TRBJ1-2, with no clear D. With 2 bases removed from V and 8 bases from J, the gap between germline ends came to 18 bases. The CDR3 is 15 residues long. This CDR3 is CASSLTRSSPAGYTF. The CDR3 bases are TGTGCCAGCAGTTTAACCCGCTCATCACCGGCGGGCTACACCTTC.

This clonotype was recorded many times. The rearrangement joins TRBV20-1 to TRBJ2-7, with D unresolved. V gave up 0 bases and J gave up 3 bases, with 6 bases separating them. The CDR3 totals 12 residues. Germline V gene lookup returns CDR1 DFQATT and CDR2 SNEGSKA (reference sequence). The CDR3 protein is CSARESGYEQYF. In DNA form, the CDR3 reads TGCAGTGCTAGAGAATCGGGCTACGAGCAGTACTTC.

This clonotype has a count of ten or more. The chain links TRBV5-5 to TRBJ1-2, with TRBD1 matching 7 bases. The CDR3 is 13 amino acids. V was clipped by 5 bases and J by 7 bases; unmatched bases: 8. Germline V gene sequence: CDR1 SGHKS, CDR2 YYEKEE (reference sequence). DNA of the CDR3: TGTGCCAGCAGGTCAGGGAGGGGGCCTGGCTACACCTTC. Translated: CASRSGRGPGYTF. The entire variable domain, with the rest obtained from reference TRBV5-5 and TRBJ1-2, is as follows: DAGVTQSPTHLIKTRGQQVTLRCSPISGHKSVSWYQQVLGQGPQFIFQYYEKEERGRGNFPDRFSARQFPNYSSELNVNALLLGDSALYLCASRSGRGPGYTFGSGTRLTVV.

This clonotype was seen repeatedly, ten times or more. This chain links TRBV7-9 with TRBJ2-7, with D possibly being TRBD1 or TRBD2 (5 bases each). The germline V gene encodes CDR1 SEHNR and CDR2 FQNEAQ (reference sequence). The CDR3 spans 15 residues. Trimming shortened V by 5 bases and J by 0 bases, and 14 bases separated the two germline ends. Written as DNA, the CDR3 is TGTGCCAGCAGCCCACGGGGCGGAAGCTCCTACGAGCAGTACTTC. Its protein is CASSPRGGSSYEQYF. Combining the CDR3 with reference TRBV7-9 and TRBJ2-7 gives the whole variable domain DTGVSQNPRHKITKRGQNVTFRCDPISEHNRLYWYRQTLGQGPEFLTYFQNEAQLEKSRLLSDRFSAERPKGSFSTLEIQRTEQGDSAMYLCASSPRGGSSYEQYFGPGTRLTVT.

In its sample, this clonotype was seen many times. The chain uses TRBV6-5 and TRBJ2-7; D is possibly TRBD1 or TRBD2 (6 bases each). Trimming removed 8 bases from V and 3 bases from J, with 17 bases in between. Germline lookup yields CDR1 MNHEY and CDR2 SVGAGI. The CDR3 is 14 residues long. CDR3 nucleotide sequence: TGTGCCAGCGGGGGGTGGGGGCAAATCTACGAGCAGTACTTC. Encoded protein: CASGGWGQIYEQYF.

This clonotype was seen at least ten times. The CDR3 DNA reads as TGTGCCAGCAGCCAAGCTTGGGGGGACACTGAAGCTTTCTTT. It codes for CASSQAWGDTEAFF. The chain recombines TRBV4-2 with TRBJ1-1; possibly TRBD1 for D (5 bases). The CDR3 is made up of 14 amino acids. Germline V gene sequence: CDR1 LGHNA, CDR2 YNFKEQ. The V and J ends lost 1 base and 3 bases respectively, with 9 bases between them.

This clonotype was seen at least ten times. The V and J genes are TRBV11-2 and TRBJ1-1, with D uncertain. The CDR3 is 11 residues long. Trimming took 5 bases from V and 5 from J, leaving 6 bases between them. Germline lookup yields CDR1 SGHAT and CDR2 FQNNGV. DNA of the CDR3: TGTGCCAGCAGCGTAAGGACTGAAGCTTTCTTT. Its translation is CASSVRTEAFF.

This clonotype showed up many times. V usage is TRBV24-1 and J usage is TRBJ1-5; D is perhaps TRBD1 (5 bases). CDR3 length: 12 residues. The V gene's germline CDR1 is KGHDR and CDR2 SFDVKD. Between the trimmed V and J ends, which lost 6 bases and 6 bases, there was a span of 8 bases. In DNA form, the CDR3 reads TGTGCCACCAGTTCCAGGGTTCAGCCCCAGCATTTT. This sequence encodes CATSSRVQPQHF.

Comments on this clonotype: This may be a read error, as it is one base from a much larger clone. It is likely a read error, because the conserved phenylalanine at the end of the CDR3 is missing. The chain joins TRBV12-3 or TRBV12-4 to TRBJ2-7; D gene ambiguous. Trimming took 6 bases from V and 0 from J, leaving 15 bases between them. The CDR3 runs 15 residues. Here the CDR3 reads CASSSRTVSSYEQYL. CDR3 nucleotide sequence: TGTGCCAGCAGCTCCCGGACGGTAAGCTCCTACGAGCAGTACTTG.

This rearrangement joins TRBV6-2 or TRBV6-3 to TRBJ1-5; no clear D gene. Looked up from germline, CDR1 is MNHEY and CDR2 is SVGEGT. CDR3 length equals 13 residues. Trimming shortened V by 8 bases and J by 6 bases, and 14 bases separated the two germline ends. The DNA of the CDR3 is TGTGCCAGCGACCTAAGTGGCGTTCAGCCCCAGCATTTT. It is translated as CASDLSGVQPQHF.

Ten or more counts support this clonotype. The CDR3 loop is CASSLMTENTEAFF. The CDR3 region has the DNA TGTGCCAGCAGCTTAATGACGGAGAACACTGAAGCTTTCTTT. This chain uses TRBV5-5 with TRBJ1-1; D gene uncertain. CDR3 length: 14 residues. Deletions cut 2 bases from V and 1 base from J, with 9 bases between. Per germline, CDR1 SGHKS and CDR2 YYEKEE (reference sequence).

This clonotype was seen many times. V gene TRBV15 combines with J gene TRBJ1-2; possible D gene TRBD1, 5 bases. CDR3 length: 14 amino acids. CDR1 LNHNV and CDR2 YYDKDF come from the germline V gene (reference sequence). V was cut by 1 base and J by 4 bases, with 10 bases left in between. For the CDR3, the DNA is TGTGCCACCAGCAGAGGTGACAGCTCCTATGGCTACACCTTC. Translation gives CATSRGDSSYGYTF.

There are many counts of this clonotype. The J gene is TRBJ2-5, the V gene TRBV7-2; D ambiguous. Germline lookup yields CDR1 SGHTA and CDR2 FQGNSA. The ends were cut back, 1 base at V and 2 bases at J, with 5 bases in the middle. This CDR3 region has 13 residues. The CDR3 DNA follows: TGTGCCAGCAGCTTAGTCGGGCAAGAGACCCAGTACTTC. Translated: CASSLVGQETQYF. The full variable domain, rest sourced from reference TRBV7-2 and TRBJ2-5, is GAGVSQSPSNKVTEKGKDVELRCDPISGHTALYWYRQSLGQGLEFLIYFQGNSAPDKSGLPSDRFSAERTGGSVSTLTIQRTQQEDSAVYLCASSLVGQETQYFGPGTRLLVL.